Detailed here is one TCR beta chain. Its specificity is not known. At one boundary the junction diverges from the germline segment, which might be a read error. Only patients with CD8+CD57+ cell expansion on flow cytometry were chosen for sequencing. The CDR3 is 14 amino acids. The germline V gene encodes CDR1 SGHTA and CDR2 FQGTGA. The data derive from a study of CD8+CD57+ T cells in acquired aplastic anemia. Study background: The average for DNA from sorted CD4+ and CD8+ cells was around 3.4 ug. Study outcomes and limitations: Researchers report that twenty-nine CD8+ CDR3 sequences appeared in both patients and controls.

Template material for TCR beta VDJ and CDR3 profiling consisted of genomic DNA. MiXCR was run by TCRdb on the reads, yielding one entry per CDR3 protein. The table has hundreds of thousands of distinct CDR3 sequences, approximately 86% seen once. The chain couples TRBV7-3 to TRBJ2-5; no clear D gene. The TCR sequence derives from a human donor with aplastic anemia. Sequences were obtained from sorted CD4+, CD8+, or CD8+CD57+ T cells (not recorded which) from PBMCs. The CDR3 coding sequence is TGTGCCACCAGCAGAGGCAGCTTGCTAGAAACCCACTACTTC. Protein product: CATSRGSLLETHYF.